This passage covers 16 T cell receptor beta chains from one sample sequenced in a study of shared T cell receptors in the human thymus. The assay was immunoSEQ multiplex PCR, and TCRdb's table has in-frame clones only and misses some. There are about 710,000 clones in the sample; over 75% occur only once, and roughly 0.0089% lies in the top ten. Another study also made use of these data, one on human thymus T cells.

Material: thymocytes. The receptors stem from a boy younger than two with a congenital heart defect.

The CDR3 is CASSLGQSNTEAFF. DNA of the CDR3: TGTGCCAGCTCACTTGGTCAGTCGAACACTGAAGCTTTCTTT. V gene TRBV18 combines with J gene TRBJ1-1; D is unresolved. V lost 4 bases, J lost 1 base, and 10 bases lay in between. The CDR3 loop spans 14 amino acids. CDR1 KGHSH and CDR2 LQKENI come from the germline V gene. Variable domain in full (rest from reference TRBV18 and TRBJ1-1): NAGVMQNPRHLVRRRGQEARLRCSPMKGHSHVYWYRQLPEEGLKFMVYLQKENIIDESGMPKERFSAEFPKEGPSILRIQQVVRGDSAAYFCASSLGQSNTEAFFGQGTRLTVV.

The CDR3 nucleotides are TGTGCCAGCTCACATGGAGACAGTGTCGACGAGCAGTACTTC. Translating gives CASSHGDSVDEQYF. The chain recombines TRBV18 with TRBJ2-7, with D possibly being TRBD1 (5 bases). This CDR3 is 14 amino acids long. The germline CDR1 and CDR2 sequences are KGHSH and LQKENI. V was trimmed by 4 bases and J by 5 bases, leaving 15 bases between them.

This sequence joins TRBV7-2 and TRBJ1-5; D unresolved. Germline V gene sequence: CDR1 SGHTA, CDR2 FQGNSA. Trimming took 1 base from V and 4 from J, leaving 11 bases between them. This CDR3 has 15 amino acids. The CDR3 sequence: CASSLDFGVNQPQHF. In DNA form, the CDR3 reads TGTGCCAGCAGCTTAGACTTCGGGGTAAATCAGCCCCAGCATTTT.

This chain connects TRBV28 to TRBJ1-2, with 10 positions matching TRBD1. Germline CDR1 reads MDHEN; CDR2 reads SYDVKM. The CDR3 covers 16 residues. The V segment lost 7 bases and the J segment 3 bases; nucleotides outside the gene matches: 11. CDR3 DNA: TGTGCCAGCACCATAAGGGGACAGGGGAAGTACTATGGCTACACCTTC. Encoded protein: CASTIRGQGKYYGYTF.

The CDR3 bases are TGCGCCAGCAGCCAAGAAGGCGTGGGTCTCTGGGGAGGAACTGAAGCTTTCTTT. Translating it yields CASSQEGVGLWGGTEAFF. The chain couples TRBV4-1 to TRBJ1-1; no reliable D call. V was shortened by 0 bases and J by 5 bases, with 22 bases between the two germline ends. Germline CDR1 reads MGHRA; CDR2 reads YSYEKL. This CDR3 spans 18 amino acids.

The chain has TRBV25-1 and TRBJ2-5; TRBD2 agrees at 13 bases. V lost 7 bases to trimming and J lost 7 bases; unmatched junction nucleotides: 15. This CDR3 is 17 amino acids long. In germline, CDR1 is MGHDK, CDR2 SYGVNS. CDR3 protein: CASTVGLAGPRGGTQYF. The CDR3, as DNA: TGTGCCAGCACCGTGGGACTAGCGGGACCACGAGGAGGGACCCAGTACTTC.

The CDR3 region has the DNA TGTGCCAGCAGCTCCGTCCGGGACAGGGTAAAATTTAGCACTGAAGCTTTCTTT. Translated, it gives CASSSVRDRVKFSTEAFF. The chain employs TRBV7-2 and TRBJ1-1; 9 nucleotides match TRBD1. The CDR3 covers 18 residues. Germline V gives CDR1 SGHTA, CDR2 FQGNSA. V lost 4 bases to trimming and J lost 4 bases; unmatched junction nucleotides: 16.

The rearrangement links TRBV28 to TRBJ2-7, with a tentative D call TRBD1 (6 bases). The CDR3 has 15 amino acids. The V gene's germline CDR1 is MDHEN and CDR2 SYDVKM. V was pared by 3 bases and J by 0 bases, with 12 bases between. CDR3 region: CASSFLRGSSYEQYF. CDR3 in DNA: TGTGCCAGCAGTTTTTTGAGGGGGAGCTCCTACGAGCAGTACTTC.

The DNA of the CDR3 is TGCGCCAGCAGGGAAACTAGCGGGAGTCCGAGCTCCTACAATGAGCAGTTCTTC. It specifies CASRETSGSPSSYNEQFF. V usage is TRBV5-1 and J usage is TRBJ2-1, with 11 bases aligning to TRBD2. Germline V gene sequence: CDR1 SGHRS, CDR2 YFSETQ. Germline trimming cut 5 bases from V and 0 bases from J; bases unmatched to any gene: 10. The CDR3 runs 18 residues.

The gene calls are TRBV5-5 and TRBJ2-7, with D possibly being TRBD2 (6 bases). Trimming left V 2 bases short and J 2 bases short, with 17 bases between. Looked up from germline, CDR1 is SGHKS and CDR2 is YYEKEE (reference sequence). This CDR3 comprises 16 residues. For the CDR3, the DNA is TGTGCCAGCAGCTTACGGGTGGAAAGGACTACCTACGAGCAGTACTTC. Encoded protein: CASSLRVERTTYEQYF.

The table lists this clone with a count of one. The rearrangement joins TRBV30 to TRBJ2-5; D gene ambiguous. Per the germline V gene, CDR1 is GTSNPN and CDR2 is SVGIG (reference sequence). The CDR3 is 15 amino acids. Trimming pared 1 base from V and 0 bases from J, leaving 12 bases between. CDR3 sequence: CAWSGSGPYQETQYF. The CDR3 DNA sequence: TGTGCCTGGAGTGGGTCTGGGCCGTACCAAGAGACCCAGTACTTC.

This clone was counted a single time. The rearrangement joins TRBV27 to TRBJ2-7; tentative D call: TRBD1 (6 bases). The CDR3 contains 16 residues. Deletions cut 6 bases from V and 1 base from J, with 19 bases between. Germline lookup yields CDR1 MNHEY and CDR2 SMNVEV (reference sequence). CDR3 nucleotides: TGTGCCAGCAGCCTGGGGGCCGCTCTACCTTCCTACGAGCAGTACTTC. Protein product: CASSLGAALPSYEQYF.

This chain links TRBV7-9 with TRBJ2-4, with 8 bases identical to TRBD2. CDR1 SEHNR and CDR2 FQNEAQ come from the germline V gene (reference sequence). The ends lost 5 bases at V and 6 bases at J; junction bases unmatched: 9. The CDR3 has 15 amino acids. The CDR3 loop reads CASSVVRGARNIQYF. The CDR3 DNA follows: TGTGCCAGCAGCGTCGTGCGGGGGGCGCGAAACATTCAGTACTTC. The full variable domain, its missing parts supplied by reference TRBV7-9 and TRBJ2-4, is DTGVSQNPRHKITKRGQNVTFRCDPISEHNRLYWYRQTLGQGPEFLTYFQNEAQLEKSRLLSDRFSAERPKGSFSTLEIQRTEQGDSAMYLCASSVVRGARNIQYFGAGTRLSVL.

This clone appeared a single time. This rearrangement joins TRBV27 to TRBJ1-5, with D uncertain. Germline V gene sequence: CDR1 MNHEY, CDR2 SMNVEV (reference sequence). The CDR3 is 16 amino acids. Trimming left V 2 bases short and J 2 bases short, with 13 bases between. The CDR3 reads CASSLSRVAGNQPQHF. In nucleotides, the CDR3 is TGTGCCAGCAGTTTAAGCCGGGTGGCCGGCAATCAGCCCCAGCATTTT.

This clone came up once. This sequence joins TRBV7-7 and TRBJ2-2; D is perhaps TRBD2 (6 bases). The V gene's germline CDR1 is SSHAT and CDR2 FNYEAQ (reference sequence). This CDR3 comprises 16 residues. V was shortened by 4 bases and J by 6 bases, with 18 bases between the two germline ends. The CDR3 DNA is TGTGCCAGCAGCTCGCGACTAGTCCCACTTCCCGGGGAGCTGTTTTTT. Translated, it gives CASSSRLVPLPGELFF.

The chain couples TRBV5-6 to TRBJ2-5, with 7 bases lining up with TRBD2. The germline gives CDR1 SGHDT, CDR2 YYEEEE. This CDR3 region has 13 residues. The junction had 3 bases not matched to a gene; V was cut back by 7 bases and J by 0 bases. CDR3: CASGGGNQETQYF. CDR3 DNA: TGTGCCAGCGGGGGGGGGAACCAAGAGACCCAGTACTTC.